This entry describes one T cell receptor beta chain. Its specificity is unknown. 300,000 cells per CD8+ T cell subset were flow-sorted in triplicate. This entry belongs to a study of CXCR3-negative and CXCR3-positive naive CD8 T cells. The CDR3 is 11 amino acids. Per germline, CDR1 SEHNR and CDR2 FQNEAQ (reference sequence). Study-wide findings and caveats: Partially decreased CXCR3 expression was recorded after cryopreservation, and fresh PBMCs were used in most assays.

With UMI labels, 5' RACE was used to prepare the TRB cDNA libraries. TCRdb reprocessed the 5' RACE reads and keeps a single row for each CDR3 protein, giving no DNA. Found here are nearly 45,000 distinct CDR3 sequences; the top ten clones hold roughly 15%. The gene calls are TRBV7-9 and TRBJ2-1. This clonotype was sampled from a human donor in good health. Some clones in this sample may be carry-over from other donors' samples. The sample was memory CD8+ T cells from blood. The CDR3 reads CASSPADEQFF.